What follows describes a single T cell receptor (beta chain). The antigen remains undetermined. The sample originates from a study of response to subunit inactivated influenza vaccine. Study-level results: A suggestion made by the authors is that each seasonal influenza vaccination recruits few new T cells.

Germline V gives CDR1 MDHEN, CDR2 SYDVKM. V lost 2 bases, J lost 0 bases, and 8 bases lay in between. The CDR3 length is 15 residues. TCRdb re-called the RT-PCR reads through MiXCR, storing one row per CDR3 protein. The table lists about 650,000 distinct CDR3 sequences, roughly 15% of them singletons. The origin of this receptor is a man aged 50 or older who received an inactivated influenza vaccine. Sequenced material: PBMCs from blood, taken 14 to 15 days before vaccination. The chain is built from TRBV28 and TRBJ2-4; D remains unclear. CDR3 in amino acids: CASSLDNLAKNIQYF. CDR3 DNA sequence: TGTGCCAGCAGTTTAGATAACTTAGCCAAAAACATTCAGTACTTC.